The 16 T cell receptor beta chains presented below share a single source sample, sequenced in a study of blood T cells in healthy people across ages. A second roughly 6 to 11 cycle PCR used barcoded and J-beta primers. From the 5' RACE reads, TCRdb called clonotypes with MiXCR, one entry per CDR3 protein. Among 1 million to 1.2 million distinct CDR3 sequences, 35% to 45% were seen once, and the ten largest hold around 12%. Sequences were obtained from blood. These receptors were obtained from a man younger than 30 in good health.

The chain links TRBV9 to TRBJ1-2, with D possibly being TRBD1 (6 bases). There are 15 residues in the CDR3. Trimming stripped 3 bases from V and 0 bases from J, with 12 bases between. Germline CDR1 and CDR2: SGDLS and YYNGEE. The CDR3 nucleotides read TGTGCCAGCAGCGGCGGGACACAAGCTAACTATGGCTACACCTTC. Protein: CASSGGTQANYGYTF.

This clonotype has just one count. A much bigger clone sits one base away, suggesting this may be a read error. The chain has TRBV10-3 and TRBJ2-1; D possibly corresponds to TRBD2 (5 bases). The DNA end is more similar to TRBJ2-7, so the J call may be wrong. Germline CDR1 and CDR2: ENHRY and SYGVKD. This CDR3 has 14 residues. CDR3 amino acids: CASLRGSSYNEQYF. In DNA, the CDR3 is TGTGCCAGCCTCCGAGGGAGCTCCTACAATGAGCAGTACTTC.

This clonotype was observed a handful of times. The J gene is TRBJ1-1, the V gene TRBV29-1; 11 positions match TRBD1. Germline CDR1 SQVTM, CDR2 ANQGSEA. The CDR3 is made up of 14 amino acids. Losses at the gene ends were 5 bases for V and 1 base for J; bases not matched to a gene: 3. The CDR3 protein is CSVLGTGGNTEAFF. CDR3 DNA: TGCAGCGTTCTTGGGACAGGGGGGAACACTGAAGCTTTCTTT.

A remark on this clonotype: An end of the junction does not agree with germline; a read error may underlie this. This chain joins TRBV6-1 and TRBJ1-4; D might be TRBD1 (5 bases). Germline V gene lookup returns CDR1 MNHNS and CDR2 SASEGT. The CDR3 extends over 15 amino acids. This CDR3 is CASSTRDGVVRKLFF. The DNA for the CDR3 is TGTGCCAGCAGTACCCGGGACGGGGTTGTGAGGAAACTGTTTTTC.

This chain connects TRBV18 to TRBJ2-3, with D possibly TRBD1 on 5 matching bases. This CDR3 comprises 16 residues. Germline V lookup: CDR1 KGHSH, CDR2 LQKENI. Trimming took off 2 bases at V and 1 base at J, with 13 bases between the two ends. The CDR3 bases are TGTGCCAGCTCACCAAGCAGGACAAGCCGCACAGATACGCAGTATTTT. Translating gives CASSPSRTSRTDTQYF.

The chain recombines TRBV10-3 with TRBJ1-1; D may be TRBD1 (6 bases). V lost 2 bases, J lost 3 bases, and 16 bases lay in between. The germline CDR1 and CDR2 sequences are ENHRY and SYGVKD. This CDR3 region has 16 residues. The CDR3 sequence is CAISEPYRQDYTEAFF. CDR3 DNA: TGTGCCATCAGTGAGCCCTACCGACAGGACTACACTGAAGCTTTCTTT.

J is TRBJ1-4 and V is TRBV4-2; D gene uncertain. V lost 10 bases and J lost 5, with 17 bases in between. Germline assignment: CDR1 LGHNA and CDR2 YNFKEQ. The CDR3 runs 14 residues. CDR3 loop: CATAPPYRNEKLFF. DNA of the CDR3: TGTGCCACCGCTCCCCCGTACCGAAATGAAAAACTGTTTTTT.

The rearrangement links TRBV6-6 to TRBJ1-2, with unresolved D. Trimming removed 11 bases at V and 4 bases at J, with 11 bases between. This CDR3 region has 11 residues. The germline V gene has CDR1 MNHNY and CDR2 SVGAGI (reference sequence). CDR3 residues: CAYSAGYGYTF. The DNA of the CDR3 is TGTGCCTACAGCGCTGGCTATGGCTACACCTTC.

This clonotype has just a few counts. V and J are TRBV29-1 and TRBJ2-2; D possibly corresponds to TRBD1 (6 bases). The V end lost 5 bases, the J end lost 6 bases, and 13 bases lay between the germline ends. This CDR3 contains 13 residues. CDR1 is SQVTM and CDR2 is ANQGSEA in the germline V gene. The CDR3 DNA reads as TGCAGCGTTACAGGGAAAAGTTCCGGGGAGCTGTTTTTT. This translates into CSVTGKSSGELFF.

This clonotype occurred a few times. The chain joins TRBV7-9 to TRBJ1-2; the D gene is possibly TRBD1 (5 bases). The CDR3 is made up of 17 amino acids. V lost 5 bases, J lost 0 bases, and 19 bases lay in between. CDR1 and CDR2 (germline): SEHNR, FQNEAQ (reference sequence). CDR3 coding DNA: TGTGCCAGCAGCGCTAGGGACTGGATTCCAGCTAACTATGGCTACACCTTC. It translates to CASSARDWIPANYGYTF.

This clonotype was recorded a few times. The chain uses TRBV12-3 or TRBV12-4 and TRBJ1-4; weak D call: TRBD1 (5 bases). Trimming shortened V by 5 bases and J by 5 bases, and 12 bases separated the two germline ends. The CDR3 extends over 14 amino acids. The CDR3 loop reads CASSVDMSNEKLFF. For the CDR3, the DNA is TGTGCCAGCAGTGTGGACATGTCCAATGAAAAACTGTTTTTT.

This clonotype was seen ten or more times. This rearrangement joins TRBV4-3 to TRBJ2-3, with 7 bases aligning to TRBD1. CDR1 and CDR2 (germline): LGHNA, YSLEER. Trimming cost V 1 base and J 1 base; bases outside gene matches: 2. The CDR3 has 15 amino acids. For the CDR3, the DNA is TGCGCCAGCAGCCAAGGAGGACAGGGCACAGATACGCAGTATTTT. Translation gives CASSQGGQGTDTQYF.

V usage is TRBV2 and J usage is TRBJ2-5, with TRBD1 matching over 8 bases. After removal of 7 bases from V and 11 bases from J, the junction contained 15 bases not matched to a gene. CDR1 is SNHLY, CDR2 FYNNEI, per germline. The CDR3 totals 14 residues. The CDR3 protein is CASMLDRAYNEQYF. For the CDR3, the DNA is TGTGCCAGCATGTTGGACAGGGCCTACAATGAGCAGTACTTC.

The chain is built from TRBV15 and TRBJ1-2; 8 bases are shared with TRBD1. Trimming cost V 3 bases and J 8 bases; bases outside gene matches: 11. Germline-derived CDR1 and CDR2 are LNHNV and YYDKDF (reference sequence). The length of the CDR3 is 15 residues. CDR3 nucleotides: TGTGCCACCAGCAGTGACAGGGGACCGTCTGAAGGCTACACCTTC. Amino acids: CATSSDRGPSEGYTF.

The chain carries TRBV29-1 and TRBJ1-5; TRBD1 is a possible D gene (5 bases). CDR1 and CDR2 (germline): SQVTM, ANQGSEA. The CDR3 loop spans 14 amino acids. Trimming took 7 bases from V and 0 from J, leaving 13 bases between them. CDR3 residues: CSASRGGSNQPQHF. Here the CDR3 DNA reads TGCAGCGCCTCCCGGGGGGGTAGCAATCAGCCCCAGCATTTT.

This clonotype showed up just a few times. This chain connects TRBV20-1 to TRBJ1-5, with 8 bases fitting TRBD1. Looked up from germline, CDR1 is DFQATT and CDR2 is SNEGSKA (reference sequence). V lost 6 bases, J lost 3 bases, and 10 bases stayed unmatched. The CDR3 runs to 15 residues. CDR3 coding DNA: TGCAGTGCGAGGGGACAGGCCTACTTCAATCAGCCCCAGCATTTT. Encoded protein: CSARGQAYFNQPQHF.